Presented here are 18 T cell receptor beta chains from one specimen sequenced in a study of T-cell memory formation after mild COVID-19. TCRdb analysed the 5' RACE reads with MiXCR anew, one entry per CDR3 protein. The table has around 150,000 distinct CDR3 sequences, around 10% seen once. The sample was PBMCs or a T cell subset sorted from them (not recorded which). Source of these receptors: a man aged 18 to 30 who had mild COVID-19 (a few samples of this study predate the infection). Cell type and time point are not known.

This clonotype was recorded many times. The genes are TRBV4-3 and TRBJ2-1; weak D call: TRBD2 (6 bases). Germline-derived CDR1 and CDR2 are LGHNA and YSLEER. The germline V and J ends were trimmed by 4 bases and 0 bases, with 16 bases remaining between them. The CDR3 is 17 amino acids. Here the CDR3 DNA reads TGCGCCAGCAGCCTCGAAGACAGCGGGTTCTCCTACAATGAGCAGTTCTTC. This codes for CASSLEDSGFSYNEQFF.

CDR3: CASSQNEAQAFF. The CDR3, as DNA: TGTGCCAGCAGCCAGAACGAGGCGCAGGCTTTCTTT. This chain connects TRBV3-1 to TRBJ1-1; D is ambiguous. The V end was cut by 3 bases, the J end by 11 bases, with 13 bases between. CDR1 is LGHDT, CDR2 YNNKEL, per germline (reference sequence). CDR3 length: 12 residues. The whole variable domain, filled in from reference TRBV3-1 and TRBJ1-1, reads DTAVSQTPKYLVTQMGNDKSIKCEQNLGHDTMYWYKQDSKKFLKIMFSYNNKELIINETVPNRFSPKSPDKAHLNLHINSLELGDSAVYFCASSQNEAQAFFGQGTRLTVV.

In its sample, this clonotype was seen many times. This rearrangement joins TRBV5-1 to TRBJ2-5; no clear D gene. With 4 bases removed from V and 4 bases from J, the gap between germline ends came to 8 bases. Germline V lookup: CDR1 SGHRS, CDR2 YFSETQ. The CDR3 loop spans 12 amino acids. The CDR3 protein is CASSRGRETQYF. CDR3 sequence (DNA): TGCGCCAGCAGCCGTGGTCGAGAGACCCAGTACTTC.

This chain links TRBV5-1 with TRBJ1-2; TRBD1 matches at 8 bases. CDR3 length equals 14 residues. Trimming at V came to 2 bases and at J to 4 bases, leaving 4 bases not matched to a gene. Germline V gene lookup returns CDR1 SGHRS and CDR2 YFSETQ. This CDR3 is CASSFQGATYGYTF. CDR3 in DNA: TGCGCCAGCAGCTTTCAGGGGGCTACCTATGGCTACACCTTC.

This clonotype was seen a few times. The chain uses TRBV6-2 or TRBV6-3 and TRBJ2-3; D is perhaps TRBD2 (6 bases). V lost 6 bases and J 9 bases, leaving 13 bases between the germline ends. From germline, CDR1 is MNHEY and CDR2 SVGEGT. The CDR3 is made up of 12 amino acids. The CDR3 is CASRSPRGTQYF. The CDR3 DNA reads as TGTGCCAGCAGATCCCCTCGGGGGACGCAGTATTTT.

This clonotype was seen many times. This chain links TRBV29-1 with TRBJ2-5, with D possibly TRBD2 on 5 matching bases. V was clipped by 5 bases and J by 2 bases, with 9 bases between them. The CDR3 has 12 amino acids. In germline, CDR1 is SQVTM, CDR2 ANQGSEA. This CDR3 is CSVFGDQETQYF. The DNA of the CDR3 is TGCAGCGTTTTCGGGGATCAAGAGACCCAGTACTTC.

This chain connects TRBV7-2 to TRBJ2-3, with D unresolved. Germline V gene data show CDR1 as SGHTA and CDR2 as FQGNSA. The ends were cut back, 5 bases at V and 3 bases at J, with 12 bases in the middle. The CDR3 totals 14 residues. DNA for the CDR3: TGTGCCAGCAGCCCGAGTCCCGGGACAGATACGCAGTATTTT. Translating it yields CASSPSPGTDTQYF.

This clonotype turned up a few times. The chain employs TRBV6-2 or TRBV6-3 and TRBJ2-7; 7 nucleotides align to TRBD1. Germline-derived CDR1 and CDR2 are MNHEY and SVGEGT. CDR3 length: 13 residues. V trimming: 6 bases; J trimming: 3 bases; junction bases outside the gene matches: 5. In DNA, the CDR3 is TGTGCCAGCAGGACAGGGATCCGCTACGAGCAGTACGTC. Protein product: CASRTGIRYEQYV.

V is TRBV5-1 and J is TRBJ1-6; no firm D call. V lost 5 bases to trimming and J lost 0 bases, with 9 bases between them. The CDR3 is made up of 15 amino acids. Looked up from germline, CDR1 is SGHRS and CDR2 is YFSETQ. CDR3 amino acids: CASSLESSYNSPLHF. CDR3 sequence (DNA): TGCGCCAGCAGTCTTGAGAGCTCCTATAATTCACCCCTCCACTTT. Filled out from reference TRBV5-1 and TRBJ1-6, the complete variable domain reads KAGVTQTPRYLIKTRGQQVTLSCSPISGHRSVSWYQQTPGQGLQFLFEYFSETQRNKGNFPGRFSGRQFSNSRSEMNVSTLELGDSALYLCASSLESSYNSPLHFGNGTRLTVT.

This clonotype was seen at least ten times. This chain uses TRBV11-1 with TRBJ1-2; D ambiguous. The CDR3 is 13 amino acids. V lost 5 bases and J lost 6, with 13 bases in between. Germline CDR1 and CDR2: SGHAT and FQDESV (reference sequence). Written as DNA, the CDR3 is TGTGCCAGCAGCCCGGGATTTCTGAATGGCTACACCTTC. Translating it yields CASSPGFLNGYTF.

This clonotype was picked up many times. The chain uses TRBV7-2 and TRBJ2-5; tentatively, D is TRBD2 (6 bases). In germline, CDR1 is SGHTA, CDR2 FQGNSA. Trimming cost V 3 bases and J 4 bases, with 12 bases left between them. This CDR3 spans 14 amino acids. CDR3 nucleotide sequence: TGTGCCAGCAGCTTCCAATCGGGACTAGAGACCCAGTACTTC. Translation gives CASSFQSGLETQYF.

The rearrangement uses TRBV5-5 and TRBJ1-1; D call uncertain. V gave up 3 bases and J gave up 1 base, with 10 bases separating them. Germline V gene data show CDR1 as SGHKS and CDR2 as YYEKEE (reference sequence). The CDR3 has 14 residues. In DNA, the CDR3 is TGTGCCAGCAGCTCGCAACGACAGAACACTGAAGCTTTCTTT. Translated, it gives CASSSQRQNTEAFF.

The chain links TRBV7-2 to TRBJ2-2; D is possibly TRBD1 (6 bases). The V end was cut by 3 bases, the J end by 6 bases, with 14 bases between. Germline V gives CDR1 SGHTA, CDR2 FQGNSA. This CDR3 spans 15 amino acids. This CDR3 reads CASSFIAGDAGELFF. Written as DNA, the CDR3 is TGTGCCAGCAGCTTTATAGCAGGGGATGCCGGGGAGCTGTTTTTT. Supplemented by reference TRBV7-2 and TRBJ2-2, the full variable domain reads GAGVSQSPSNKVTEKGKDVELRCDPISGHTALYWYRQSLGQGLEFLIYFQGNSAPDKSGLPSDRFSAERTGGSVSTLTIQRTQQEDSAVYLCASSFIAGDAGELFFGEGSRLTVL.

This chain uses TRBV25-1 with TRBJ2-7, with 7 nucleotides matching TRBD2. With 2 bases clipped from V and 5 bases from J, the junction kept 12 bases outside the gene matches. The CDR3 totals 16 residues. Germline-derived CDR1 and CDR2 are MGHDK and SYGVNS. The CDR3 loop reads CASSEGGPAGWDEQYF. The CDR3 DNA reads as TGTGCCAGCAGTGAAGGAGGCCCAGCGGGGTGGGACGAGCAGTACTTC.

The chain has TRBV11-2 and TRBJ1-2; D is uncertain. CDR3 length: 14 amino acids. The germline CDR1 and CDR2 sequences are SGHAT and FQNNGV. Trimming removed 5 bases from V and 3 bases from J, with 13 bases in between. For the CDR3, the DNA is TGTGCCAGCAGCCCCCCTCTCCTCCACTATGGCTACACCTTC. Amino acid sequence: CASSPPLLHYGYTF.

This clonotype occurred a few times. This sequence joins TRBV20-1 and TRBJ2-1; 8 positions match TRBD2. CDR3 length equals 13 residues. Germline loops: CDR1 DFQATT, CDR2 SNEGSKA (reference sequence). V trimming: 1 base; J trimming: 9 bases; junction bases outside the gene matches: 5. CDR3 DNA: TGCAGTGCTAGAGGGGTTAGCGGGATTGAGCAGTTCTTC. Translated, it gives CSARGVSGIEQFF.

This CDR3 reads CASSRDDRTGEQYV. The CDR3 region has the DNA TGCGCCAGCAGCCGGGACGACAGGACAGGTGAGCAGTACGTC. The J gene is TRBJ2-7, the V gene TRBV5-1, with 7 bases lining up with TRBD1. V lost 4 bases to trimming and J lost 7 bases; unmatched junction nucleotides: 11. This CDR3 region has 14 residues. Germline V gene data show CDR1 as SGHRS and CDR2 as YFSETQ.

In this sample, this clonotype turned up a few times. The CDR3: CASSLGDRLREQYV. DNA for the CDR3: TGTGCCAGCAGTTTAGGGGACAGGTTGCGCGAGCAGTACGTC. The rearrangement links TRBV12-3 or TRBV12-4 to TRBJ2-7; 8 bases agree with TRBD1. CDR3 length: 14 amino acids. V gave up 1 base and J gave up 6 bases; unmatched junction bases: 5.